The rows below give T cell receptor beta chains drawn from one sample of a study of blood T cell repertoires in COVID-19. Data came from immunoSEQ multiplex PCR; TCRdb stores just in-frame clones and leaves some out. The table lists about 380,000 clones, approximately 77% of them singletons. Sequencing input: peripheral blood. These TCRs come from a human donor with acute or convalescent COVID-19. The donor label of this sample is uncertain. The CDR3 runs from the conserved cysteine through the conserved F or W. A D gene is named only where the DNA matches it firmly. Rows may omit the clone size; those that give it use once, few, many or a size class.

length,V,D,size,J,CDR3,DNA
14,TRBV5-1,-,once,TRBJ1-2,CASSVGEASYGYTF,TGCGCCAGCAGCGTCGGGGAAGCGTCCTATGGCTACACCTTC
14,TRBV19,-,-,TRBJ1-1,CASRLDRRNTEAFF,TGTGCCAGTAGATTGGACAGAAGGAACACTGAAGCTTTCTTT
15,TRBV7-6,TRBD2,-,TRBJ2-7,CASSSVPGLANEQYF,TGTGCCAGCAGCTCCGTGCCGGGACTAGCGAACGAGCAGTACTTC
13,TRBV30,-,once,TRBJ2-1,CAWSVLAANEQFF,TGTGCCTGGAGTGTACTGGCGGCGAATGAGCAGTTCTTC
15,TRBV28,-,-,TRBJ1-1,CASSFYGVSGTEAFF,TGTGCCAGCAGTTTTTATGGGGTCAGCGGTACTGAAGCTTTCTTT
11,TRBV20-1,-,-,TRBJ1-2,CSARDMGQPHF,TGCAGTGCTAGAGATATGGGCCAGCCCCACTTC
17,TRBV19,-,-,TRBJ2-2,CASTYDPKGANTGELFF,TGTGCCAGTACCTATGACCCAAAAGGGGCGAACACCGGGGAGCTGTTTTTT
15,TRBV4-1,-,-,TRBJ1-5,CASSQDRYSNQPQHF,TGCGCCAGCAGCCAAGACCGCTATAGCAATCAGCCCCAGCATTTT
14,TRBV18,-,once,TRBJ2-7,CASSPVTGSYEQYF,TGTGCCAGCTCACCTGTAACGGGGTCCTACGAGCAGTACTTC
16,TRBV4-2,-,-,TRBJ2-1,CASSRVVASAYNEQFF,TGTGCCAGCAGCCGAGTGGTGGCTAGTGCGTACAATGAGCAGTTCTTC